This TCR beta chain was sequenced for a study of shared clonotypes between healthy human individuals. Study context: Donor ages ranged 18 to 49 years: two women, three men.

The material for each subset, its genomic DNA, was split evenly across several immunoSEQ plates. In the authors' methods: Junction-only immunoSEQ data arrived without quality scores, meaning filtering differed. Using immunoSEQ multiplex PCR, the repertoire was profiled, and TCRdb retains in-frame clones only, with some absent. That table supplies the V and J calls and clone size; D and trimming were determined from the DNA. The table lists approximately 440,000 clones, more than 70% of them singletons, with approximately 12% in the top ten. The CDR3 sequence is 14 residues long. Per germline, CDR1 WSHSY and CDR2 SAAADI. Trimming removed 4 bases at V and 7 bases at J, with 17 bases between. In its sample, this clone was seen a few times.

The specimen sequenced was PBMCs. The sequence derives from a woman aged 40 to 50 in good health. Some clones in this sample may be carry-over from other donors' samples. V gene TRBV10-2 combines with J gene TRBJ2-7; D gene uncertain. CDR3: CASSGGTEVREQYF. DNA for the CDR3: TGCGCCAGCAGTGGGGGTACAGAGGTGAGGGAGCAGTACTTC.